This T cell receptor (beta chain) was documented in a study of T cells in localized non-small cell lung cancer. Findings and caveats of the study: Sequencing involved a lone tumor region, leaving heterogeneity possible. Appearance in adjacent lung was seen for a median roughly 50 of the top 100 tumor clones. Uninvolved nearby lung showed the greatest T cell clonality, exceeding that found in tumor.

In the case of this clone: The antigen is unknown.

Assay: immunoSEQ multiplex PCR; the TCRdb copy retains only in-frame clones and omits some. This table holds 35,000 or so clones, around nine tenths found once. Germline values: CDR1 MRHNA, CDR2 SNTAGT. Trimming removed 2 bases from V and 10 bases from J, with 12 bases in between. The CDR3 covers 14 residues. The V and J genes are TRBV6-4 and TRBJ1-6, with no clear D. The clonotype was recovered from a woman aged 40-69 years with stage I lung adenocarcinoma. This specimen was peripheral blood, taken before any cancer treatment. The DNA for the CDR3 is TGTGCCAGCAGTGACACCAATCACGGATCACCCCTCCACTTT. Protein sequence: CASSDTNHGSPLHF.